This T cell receptor beta chain was retrieved from a study of blood T cell repertoires in COVID-19. For the study at large: Acute-phase and convalescent COVID-19 samples originated in the United States, Italy and Spain. Sample material is recorded as cDNA or gDNA derived from T cells, B-cell-depleted T cells, or PBMCs.

V was cut by 4 bases and J by 1 base, with 10 bases left in between. Germline-derived CDR1 and CDR2 are SQVTM and ANQGSEA. This CDR3 has 13 amino acids. Original processing methods: Reference gene primer amplification in the assay estimated nucleated cell counts. TCRdb keeps only in-frame clones here, not all; method: immunoSEQ multiplex PCR. That table is the source of V, J and clone size, and D and trimming were worked out from the DNA. The table has approximately 240,000 clones, roughly nine tenths seen once; the top ten hold 9.5% to 15%. Sequencing was performed on peripheral blood. The V and J genes are TRBV29-1 and TRBJ1-1; D remains ambiguous. The receptor comes from a woman aged 18-30 years who had recovered from COVID-19. For the CDR3, the DNA is TGCAGCGTTGGTGGCGGGTCGAACACTGAAGCTTTCTTT. Protein sequence: CSVGGGSNTEAFF.